This T cell receptor beta chain was documented in a study of cytomegalovirus exposure and HLA in healthy donors. Study-wide findings and caveats: Sequencing likely produced, as an artifact, a cluster of highly shared sequence variants. The sole available immune exposure information was CMV serostatus. As was reported, the classifier diagnosed cytomegalovirus status with high specificity and sensitivity. HLA alleles were associated with 17,000 or so TCR beta sequences in a later analysis at 0.05 false discovery rate.

The germline gives CDR1 SGDLS, CDR2 YYNGEE. The CDR3 is 15 residues long. This clone was picked up a small number of times. Its antigen is not known. Germline and junction disagree at one end, which may indicate a read error. The study ran its PCR with 60 Vbeta and 13 Jbeta primers. Here immunoSEQ multiplex PCR was the method, and the copy in TCRdb shows in-frame clones only, minus some. This sample carries some 140,000 clones, 64% of them seen once, and the ten largest clones take roughly 2.5%. This chain joins TRBV9 and TRBJ2-1, with 11 positions matching TRBD2. This sequence originates from a woman in her forties in good health and CMV-seronegative. The specimen sequenced was PBMCs. In nucleotides, the CDR3 is TGTGCCAGCAGTGTAGCGGGGGGGCGATACAATGAGCAGTTCTTC. Its translation: CASSVAGGRYNEQFF.